The 2 T cell receptor beta chains given below trace back to one sample, sequenced in a study of blood T cell repertoires in COVID-19. TCRdb keeps only in-frame clones here, not all; method: immunoSEQ multiplex PCR. The sample carries around 450,000 clones, about 90% recorded once. The sample was PBMCs or T cells enriched from blood (not recorded which). Every receptor here comes from a woman between 18 and 29 years old with acute COVID-19.

The chain combines TRBV12-5 with TRBJ1-2; D not resolved. CDR3 length: 14 residues. V shed 5 bases and J shed 2 bases, with 12 bases lying between them. Germline V gives CDR1 LGHNT, CDR2 FRNRAP. CDR3 in DNA: TGTGCTAGTGGTCCGTCGACACGCAACTATGGCTACACCTTC. Translated, it gives CASGPSTRNYGYTF.

J is TRBJ2-3 and V is TRBV15; 7 bases match TRBD2. Losses at the gene ends were 0 bases for V and 0 bases for J; bases not matched to a gene: 9. This CDR3 comprises 18 residues. In germline, CDR1 is LNHNV, CDR2 YYDKDF (reference sequence). The CDR3 loop is CATSRDVASGLSTDTQYF. In nucleotides, the CDR3 is TGTGCCACCAGCAGAGATGTTGCTAGCGGTCTTAGCACAGATACGCAGTATTTT.